This T cell receptor (beta chain) was captured in a study of regulatory T cells in long-lasting Graves disease. Study-level information: The study counted Graves' disease as persistent given over 5 years of antithyroid drugs and positive TSH receptor antibodies.

In regard to this clonotype: Its antigen is unidentified.

Noted time point: persistent/refractory GD, antithyroid drugs over 5 years with positive TRAb. Making the TCR library involved RNA that had been extracted from PBMCs. Patients came from an endocrinology department in Xi'an, China. For TCR beta, libraries came from iRepertoire HTBI primers and Arm-PCR of CDR3 regions. TCRdb passed the multiplex PCR reads through MiXCR, listing each CDR3 protein once. The sample yields approximately 360,000 distinct CDR3 sequences, roughly 25% seen once. Germline CDR1 and CDR2: SGHRS and YFSETQ. V shed 4 bases and J 0 bases; nucleotides not matched to a gene: 4. This CDR3 is 15 amino acids long. Study results and caveats: Persistent disease favored TRBV28, TRBJ1-2 and TRBJ2-5.

The chain employs TRBV5-1 and TRBJ1-3, with TRBD1 matching 7 bases. Sequenced here: peripheral blood mononuclear cells (PBMCs), sampled when the disease was refractory, from a patient treated with antithyroid drugs. The receptor's source is a woman in her thirties or forties with Graves disease. The CDR3 bases are TGCGCCAGCAGCCCAGGGACAGTCTCTGGAAACACCATATATTTT. Translated: CASSPGTVSGNTIYF.